Sequencing of this T cell receptor beta chain was carried out in a study of Ad26.COV2.S vaccination and SARS-CoV-2 variants. Findings and caveats of the study: Total T cell responses were possibly underestimated by TCR breadth and depth analyses.

Indicated treatment: about 20 received Ad26.COV2.S at low or high dose, single or two shots; 5 received placebo; per-sample allocation not given. Repertoires come from day 63 after the first vaccine or placebo injection. About this clone itself: What it binds is not known.

Using immunoSEQ multiplex PCR, the repertoire was profiled, and TCRdb retains in-frame clones only, with some absent. Of 250,000 to 300,000 clones listed, 70% to 90% are singletons. With 2 bases clipped from V and 2 bases from J, the junction kept 4 bases outside the gene matches. The CDR3 is 17 amino acids. CDR1 is SGHTA, CDR2 FQGTGA, per germline. The source was peripheral blood, collected in a trial of Ad26.COV2.S vaccine versus placebo. The clonotype comes from a person aged 18 to 65 who received the Ad26.COV2.S COVID-19 vaccine or a placebo. This sequence joins TRBV7-3 and TRBJ2-6; 9 bases are shared with TRBD1. CDR3 bases: TGTGCCAGCAGCTTAGGACAGGGGTTCCCTGGGGCCAACGTCCTGACTTTC. Amino acid sequence: CASSLGQGFPGANVLTF.